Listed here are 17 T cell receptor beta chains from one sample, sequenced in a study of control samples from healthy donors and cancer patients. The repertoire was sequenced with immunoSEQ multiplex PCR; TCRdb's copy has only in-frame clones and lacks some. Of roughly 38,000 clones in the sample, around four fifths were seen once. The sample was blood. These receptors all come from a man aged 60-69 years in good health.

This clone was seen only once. This CDR3 is CASSGGQGAWETQYF. The CDR3, as DNA: TGTGCCAGCAGCGGGGGACAGGGGGCGTGGGAGACCCAGTACTTC. This chain uses TRBV7-7 with TRBJ2-5, with 12 positions matching TRBD1. Germline lookup yields CDR1 SSHAT and CDR2 FNYEAQ (reference sequence). The CDR3 runs to 15 residues. V gave up 5 bases and J gave up 5 bases; unmatched junction bases: 6.

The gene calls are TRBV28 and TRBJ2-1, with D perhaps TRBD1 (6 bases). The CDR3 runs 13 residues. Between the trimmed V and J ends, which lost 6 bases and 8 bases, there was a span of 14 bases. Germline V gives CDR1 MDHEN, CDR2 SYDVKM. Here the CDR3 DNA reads TGTGCCAGCAGCCTCAGGGGCTCCGATGAGCAGTTCTTC. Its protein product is CASSLRGSDEQFF.

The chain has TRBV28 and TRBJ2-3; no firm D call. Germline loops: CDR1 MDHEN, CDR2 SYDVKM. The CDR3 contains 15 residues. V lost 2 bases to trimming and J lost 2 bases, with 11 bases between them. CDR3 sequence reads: CASSLRGTFTDTQYF. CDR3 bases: TGTGCCAGCAGTTTACGAGGTACCTTCACAGATACGCAGTATTTT.

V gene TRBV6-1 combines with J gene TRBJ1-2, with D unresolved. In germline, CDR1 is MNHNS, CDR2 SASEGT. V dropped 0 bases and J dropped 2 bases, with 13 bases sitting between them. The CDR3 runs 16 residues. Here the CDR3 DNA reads TGTGCCAGCAGTGAAGCAATTGGGCACGGAAACTATGGCTACACCTTC. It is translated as CASSEAIGHGNYGYTF.

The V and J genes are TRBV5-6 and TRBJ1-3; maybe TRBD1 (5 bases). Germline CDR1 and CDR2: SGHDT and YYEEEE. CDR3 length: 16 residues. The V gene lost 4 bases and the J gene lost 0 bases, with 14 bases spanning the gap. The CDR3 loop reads CASSGNRQISGNTIYF. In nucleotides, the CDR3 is TGTGCCAGCAGCGGAAACAGACAGATCTCTGGAAACACCATATATTTT.

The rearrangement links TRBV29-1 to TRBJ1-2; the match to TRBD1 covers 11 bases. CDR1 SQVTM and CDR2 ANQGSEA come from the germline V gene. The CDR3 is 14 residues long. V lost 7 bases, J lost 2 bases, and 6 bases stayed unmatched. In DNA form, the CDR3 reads TGCAGCGCCGGACAGGGGGCTTCAAACTATGGCTACACCTTC. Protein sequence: CSAGQGASNYGYTF.

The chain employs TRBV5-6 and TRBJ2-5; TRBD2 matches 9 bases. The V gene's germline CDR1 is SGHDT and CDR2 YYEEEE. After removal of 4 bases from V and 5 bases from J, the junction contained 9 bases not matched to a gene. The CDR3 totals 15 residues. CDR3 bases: TGTGCCAGCAGCCCCGTAGCGGGAGAGGGGGAGACCCAGTACTTC. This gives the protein CASSPVAGEGETQYF.

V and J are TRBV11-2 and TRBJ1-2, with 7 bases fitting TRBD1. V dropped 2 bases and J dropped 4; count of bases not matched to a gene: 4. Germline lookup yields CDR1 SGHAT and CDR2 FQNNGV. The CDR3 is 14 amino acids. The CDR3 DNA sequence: TGTGCCAGCAGCTTAACCGGGACAGTCTATGGCTACACCTTC. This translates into CASSLTGTVYGYTF.

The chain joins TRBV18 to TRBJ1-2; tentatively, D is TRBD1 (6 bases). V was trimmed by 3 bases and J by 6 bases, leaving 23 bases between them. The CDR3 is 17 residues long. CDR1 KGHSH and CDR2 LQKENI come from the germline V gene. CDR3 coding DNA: TGTGCCAGCTCACCCCCCAATAACAGGGATGGAGAGGATGGCTACACCTTC. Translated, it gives CASSPPNNRDGEDGYTF.

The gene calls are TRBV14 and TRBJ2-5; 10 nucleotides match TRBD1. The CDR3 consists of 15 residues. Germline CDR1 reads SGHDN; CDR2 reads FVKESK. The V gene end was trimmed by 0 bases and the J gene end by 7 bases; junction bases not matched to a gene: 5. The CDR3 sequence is CASSQDWGDRGTQYF. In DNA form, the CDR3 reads TGTGCCAGCAGCCAAGATTGGGGGGACAGGGGGACCCAGTACTTC. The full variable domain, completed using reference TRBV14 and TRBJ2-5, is EAGVTQFPSHSVIEKGQTVTLRCDPISGHDNLYWYRRVMGKEIKFLLHFVKESKQDESGMPNNRFLAERTGGTYSTLKVQPAELEDSGVYFCASSQDWGDRGTQYFGPGTRLLVL.

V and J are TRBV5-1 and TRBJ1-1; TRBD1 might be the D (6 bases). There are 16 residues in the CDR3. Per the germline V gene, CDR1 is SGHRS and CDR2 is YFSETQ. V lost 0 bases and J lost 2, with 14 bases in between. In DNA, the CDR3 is TGCGCCAGCAGCTTGGCGGGGCCACAGGGAAACACTGAAGCTTTCTTT. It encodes CASSLAGPQGNTEAFF.

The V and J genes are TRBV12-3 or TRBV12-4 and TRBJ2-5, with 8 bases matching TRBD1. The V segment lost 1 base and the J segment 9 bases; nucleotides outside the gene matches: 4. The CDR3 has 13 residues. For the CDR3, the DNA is TGTGCCAGCAGTTTAGGGGACAGGAAGGCCCAGTACTTC. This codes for CASSLGDRKAQYF.

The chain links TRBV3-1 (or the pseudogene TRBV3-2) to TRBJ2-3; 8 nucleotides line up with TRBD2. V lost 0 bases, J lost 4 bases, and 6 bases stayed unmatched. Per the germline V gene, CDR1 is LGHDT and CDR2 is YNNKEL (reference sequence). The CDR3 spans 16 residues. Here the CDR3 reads CASSQDGSGIPDTQYF. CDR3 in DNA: TGTGCCAGCAGCCAAGATGGTAGCGGGATCCCAGATACGCAGTATTTT.

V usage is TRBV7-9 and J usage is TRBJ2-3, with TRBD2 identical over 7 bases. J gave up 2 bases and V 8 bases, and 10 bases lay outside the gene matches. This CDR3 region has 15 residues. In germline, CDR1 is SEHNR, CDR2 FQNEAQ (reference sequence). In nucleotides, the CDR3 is TGTGCCAGCGCCGGGGGGAGCCGGTACACAGATACGCAGTATTTT. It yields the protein CASAGGSRYTDTQYF. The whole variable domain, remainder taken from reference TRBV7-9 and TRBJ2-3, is DTGVSQNPRHKITKRGQNVTFRCDPISEHNRLYWYRQTLGQGPEFLTYFQNEAQLEKSRLLSDRFSAERPKGSFSTLEIQRTEQGDSAMYLCASAGGSRYTDTQYFGPGTRLTVL.

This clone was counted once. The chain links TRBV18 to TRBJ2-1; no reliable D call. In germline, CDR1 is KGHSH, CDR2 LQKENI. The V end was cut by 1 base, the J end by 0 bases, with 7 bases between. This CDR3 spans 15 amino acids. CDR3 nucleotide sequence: TGTGCCAGCTCACCACTCGTGGGCTCCTACAATGAGCAGTTCTTC. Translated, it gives CASSPLVGSYNEQFF.

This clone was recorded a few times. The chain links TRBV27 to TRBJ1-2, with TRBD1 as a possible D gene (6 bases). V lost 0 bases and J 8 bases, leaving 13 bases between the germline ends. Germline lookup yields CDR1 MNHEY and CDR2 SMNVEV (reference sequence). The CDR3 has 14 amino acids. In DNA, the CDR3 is TGTGCCAGCAGTTTATCGATGGGGGCCGGCGGCTACACCTTC. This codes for CASSLSMGAGGYTF.

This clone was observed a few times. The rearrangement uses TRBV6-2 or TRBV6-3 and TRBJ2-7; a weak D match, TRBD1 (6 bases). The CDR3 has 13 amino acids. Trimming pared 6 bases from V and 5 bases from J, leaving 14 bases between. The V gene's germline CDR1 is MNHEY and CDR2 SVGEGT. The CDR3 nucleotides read TGTGCCAGCAGCGAAACAGGGCCCCACGAGCAGTACTTC. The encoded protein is CASSETGPHEQYF.